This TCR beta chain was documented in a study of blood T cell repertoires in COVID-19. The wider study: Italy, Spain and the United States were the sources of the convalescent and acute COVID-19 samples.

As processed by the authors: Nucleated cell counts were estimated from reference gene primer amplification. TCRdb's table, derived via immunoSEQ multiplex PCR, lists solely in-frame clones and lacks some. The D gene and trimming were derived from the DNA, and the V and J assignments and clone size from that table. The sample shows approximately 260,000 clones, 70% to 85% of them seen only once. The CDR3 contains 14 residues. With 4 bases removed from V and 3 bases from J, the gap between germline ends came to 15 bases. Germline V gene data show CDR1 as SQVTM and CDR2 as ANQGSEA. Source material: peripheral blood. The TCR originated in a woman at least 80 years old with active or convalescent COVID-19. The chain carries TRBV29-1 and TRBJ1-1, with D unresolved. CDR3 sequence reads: CSVAIQAGYTEAFF. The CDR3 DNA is TGCAGCGTTGCTATCCAGGCTGGTTACACTGAAGCTTTCTTT.